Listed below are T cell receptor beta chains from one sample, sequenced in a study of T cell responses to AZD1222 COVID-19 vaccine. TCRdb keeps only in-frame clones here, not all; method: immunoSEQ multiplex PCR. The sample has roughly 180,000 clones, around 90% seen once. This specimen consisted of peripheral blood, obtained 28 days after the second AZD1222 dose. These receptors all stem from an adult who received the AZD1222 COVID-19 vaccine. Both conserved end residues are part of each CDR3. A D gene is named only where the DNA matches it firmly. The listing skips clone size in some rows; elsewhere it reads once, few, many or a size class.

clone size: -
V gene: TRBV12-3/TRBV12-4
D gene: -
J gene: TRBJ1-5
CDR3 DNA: TGTGCCAGCAGTAAGAGCAATCAGCCCCAGCATTTT
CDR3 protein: CASSKSNQPQHF

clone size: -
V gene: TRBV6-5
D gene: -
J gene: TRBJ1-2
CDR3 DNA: TGTGCCAGCAGTTACTCGAGGGCGGACTATGGCTACACCTTC
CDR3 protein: CASSYSRADYGYTF

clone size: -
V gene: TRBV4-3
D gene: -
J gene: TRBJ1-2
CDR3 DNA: TGCGCCAGCAGCCAAGGCTTGGCAGAGCCTAACTATGGCTACACCTTC
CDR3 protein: CASSQGLAEPNYGYTF

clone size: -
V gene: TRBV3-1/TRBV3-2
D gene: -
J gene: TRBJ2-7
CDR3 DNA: TGTGCCAGCAGCCAAGTAGCGTTCAGGCTCGGAGCCTACGAGCAGTACTTC
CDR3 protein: CASSQVAFRLGAYEQYF

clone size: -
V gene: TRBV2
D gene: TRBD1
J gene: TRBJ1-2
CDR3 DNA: TGTGCCAGGGGAGGCTTGATCGACAGGGGTAACTATGGCTACACCTTC
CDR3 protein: CARGGLIDRGNYGYTF

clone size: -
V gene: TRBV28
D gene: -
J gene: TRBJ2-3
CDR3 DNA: TGTGCCAGCAGTTCTACAGTTCTCCAAGATACGCAGTATTTT
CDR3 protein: CASSSTVLQDTQYF

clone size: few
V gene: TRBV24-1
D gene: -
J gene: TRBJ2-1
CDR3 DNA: TGTGCCACCAGTGATCTGTTAGTGAGCTCCTACAATGAGCAGTTCTTC
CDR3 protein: CATSDLLVSSYNEQFF

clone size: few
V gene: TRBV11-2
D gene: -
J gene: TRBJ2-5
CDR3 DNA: TGTGCCAGCGGCTCGAGGTCCGCACCGCGGAAGACCCAGTACTTC
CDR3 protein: CASGSRSAPRKTQYF

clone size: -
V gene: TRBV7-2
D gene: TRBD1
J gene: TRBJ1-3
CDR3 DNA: TGTGCCAGCAGCTCCCGGTGGTTGGTAGGGGGCCAAGGAAACACCATATATTTT
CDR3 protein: CASSSRWLVGGQGNTIYF

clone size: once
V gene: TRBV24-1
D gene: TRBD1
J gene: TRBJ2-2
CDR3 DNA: TGTGCCACCAGTGATTTAGGATTTGTCGGGACAGGGAACACCGGGGAGCTGTTTTTT
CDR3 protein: CATSDLGFVGTGNTGELFF

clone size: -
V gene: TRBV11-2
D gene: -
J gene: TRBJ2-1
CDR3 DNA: TGTGCCAGCAGCCACGGGGCCTACAATGAGCAGTTCTTC
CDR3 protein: CASSHGAYNEQFF

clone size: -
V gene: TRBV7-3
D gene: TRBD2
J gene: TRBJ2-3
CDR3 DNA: TGTGCCAGCAGCGGCGCGGGAGGAGGCACAGATACGCAGTATTTT
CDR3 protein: CASSGAGGGTDTQYF

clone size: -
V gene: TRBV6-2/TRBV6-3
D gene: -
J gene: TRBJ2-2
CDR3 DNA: TGTGCCAGCAGTTATCGCGGGGTGGCCGGGGAGCTGTTTTTT
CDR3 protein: CASSYRGVAGELFF

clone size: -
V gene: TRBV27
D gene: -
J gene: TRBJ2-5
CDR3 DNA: TGTGCCAGCAGTCTCGGCCTCCTCCAAGAGACCCAGTACTTC
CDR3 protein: CASSLGLLQETQYF

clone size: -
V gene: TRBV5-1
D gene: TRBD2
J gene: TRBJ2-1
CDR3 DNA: TGCGCCAGCAGCGCGGGAGGGGCGGGAGTCCTTAATGAGCAGTTCTTC
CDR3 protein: CASSAGGAGVLNEQFF

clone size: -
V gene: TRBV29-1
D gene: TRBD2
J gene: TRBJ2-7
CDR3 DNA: TGCAGCGTTGCTAGCGGTTACAACGAGCAGTACTTC
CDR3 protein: CSVASGYNEQYF

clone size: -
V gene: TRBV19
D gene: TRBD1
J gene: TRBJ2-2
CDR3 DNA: TGTGCCAGTAGTATTGTGACAGGGGTTATCACCGGGGAGCTGTTTTTT
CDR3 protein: CASSIVTGVITGELFF

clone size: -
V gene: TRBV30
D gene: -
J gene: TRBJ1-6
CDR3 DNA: TGTGCCTGGAGTCAGAGGGGATGGTCCTATAATTCACCCCTCCACTTT
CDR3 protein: CAWSQRGWSYNSPLHF

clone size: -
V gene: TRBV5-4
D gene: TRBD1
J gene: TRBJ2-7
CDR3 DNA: TGTGCCAGCAGCTTGCAGGGGGTAGCGGAGCAGTACTTC
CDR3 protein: CASSLQGVAEQYF

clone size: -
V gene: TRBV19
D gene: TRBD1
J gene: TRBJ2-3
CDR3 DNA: TGTGCCAGTACCACCGGGACAGAGACAGATACGCAGTATTTT
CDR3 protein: CASTTGTETDTQYF

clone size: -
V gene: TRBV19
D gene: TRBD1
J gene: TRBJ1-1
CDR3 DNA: TGTGCCAGTAGACGGGGGTTTTTAAGGGGGCTGAACACTGAAGCTTTCTTT
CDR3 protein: CASRRGFLRGLNTEAFF

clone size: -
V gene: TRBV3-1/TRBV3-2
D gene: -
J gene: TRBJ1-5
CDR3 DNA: TGTGCCAGCAGCCTAGCCGAGGCAACTCAGCCCCAGCATTTT
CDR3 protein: CASSLAEATQPQHF

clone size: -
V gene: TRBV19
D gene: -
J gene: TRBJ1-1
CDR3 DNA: TGTGCCACCTACGACCAGGCAATGAACACTGAAGCTTTCTTT
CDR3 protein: CATYDQAMNTEAFF

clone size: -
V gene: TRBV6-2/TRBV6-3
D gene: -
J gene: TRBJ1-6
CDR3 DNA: TGTGCCAGCAGTGACAGGCGTGAATCACCCCTCCACTTT
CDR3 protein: CASSDRRESPLHF

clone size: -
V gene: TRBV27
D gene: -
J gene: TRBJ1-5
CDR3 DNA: TGTGCCAGTGAAAAGAGGGTCACATTTTATAGCAATCAGCCCCAGCATTTT
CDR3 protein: CASEKRVTFYSNQPQHF

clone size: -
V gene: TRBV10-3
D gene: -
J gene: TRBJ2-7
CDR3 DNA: TGTGCCATCAGTTTATGGAAAACCGCCTACGAGCAGTACTTC
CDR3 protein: CAISLWKTAYEQYF